These T cell receptor beta chains were read from a single sample in a study of T-cell reconstitution after alpha-beta-depleted transplantation in children. TCRdb re-called the PCR reads with MiXCR, one entry per CDR3 protein. This repertoire shows about 420,000 distinct CDR3 sequences, about 16% found once; its top ten account for around 28%. The specimen comprised PBMCs, mostly from graft donor cells, sampled 360 days after TCRalphabeta/CD19-depleted stem cell transplant. These receptors were obtained from a boy less than two years old who had a stem cell transplant for Wiskott-Aldrich syndrome, so the T cells may come from the graft donor. CDR3s include the opening cysteine and the closing phenylalanine or tryptophan. The D gene is left open where the match is weak. Rows may omit the clone size; those that give it use once, few, many or a size class.

abundance	d_gene	v_gene	j_gene	CDR3aa	CDR3nt
-	-	TRBV3-1	TRBJ2-7	CASSQGLGRGGQYF	TGTGCCAGCAGCCAAGGTCTCGGGAGAGGAGGGCAGTACTTC
-	TRBD2	TRBV28	TRBJ2-5	CASIGLAGGRQETQYF	TGTGCCAGCATAGGACTAGCGGGGGGCAGACAAGAGACCCAGTACTTC
-	TRBD1	TRBV2	TRBJ1-1	CASSETGTGNTEAFF	TGTGCCAGCAGTGAAACAGGGACAGGGAACACTGAAGCTTTCTTT
-	-	TRBV7-2	TRBJ1-1	CASSLVRRARGTEAFF	TGTGCCAGCAGCTTAGTCCGCAGGGCTCGAGGCACTGAAGCTTTCTTT
few	-	TRBV5-1	TRBJ2-5	CASSFQGGQETQYF	TGCGCCAGCAGCTTCCAGGGAGGACAAGAGACCCAGTACTTC
-	TRBD2	TRBV24-1	TRBJ2-1	CATSDPGGPSNEQFF	TGTGCCACCAGTGATCCGGGGGGGCCAAGCAATGAGCAGTTCTTC
-	TRBD2	TRBV20-1	TRBJ2-1	CCAPRAGEYNEQFF	TGCTGTGCGCCCCGGGCGGGGGAATACAATGAGCAGTTCTTC
-	-	TRBV7-7	TRBJ2-7	CASSPVGGEQYF	TGTGCCAGCAGCCCTGTCGGCGGCGAGCAGTACTTC
many	-	TRBV12-3/TRBV12-4	TRBJ1-3	CASSFREGNTIYF	TGTGCCAGCAGTTTCAGGGAGGGAAACACCATATATTTT
-	TRBD1	TRBV23-1	TRBJ2-5	CARPGQGRETQYF	TGCGCCAGGCCGGGACAGGGGCGAGAGACCCAGTACTTC
few	TRBD2	TRBV29-1	TRBJ2-5	CSVRTSGLETQYF	TGCAGCGTTCGGACTAGTGGGTTAGAGACCCAGTACTTC
-	-	TRBV18	TRBJ2-2	CASSDPLTGTGELFF	TGTGCCAGCTCCGACCCCTTGACAGGCACCGGGGAGCTGTTTTTT
-	TRBD1	TRBV29-1	TRBJ2-1	CSVEGTGRYNEQFF	TGCAGCGTTGAAGGGACAGGCCGTTACAATGAGCAGTTCTTC
-	-	TRBV7-2	TRBJ1-4	CASSSQGGEKLFF	TGTGCCAGCAGCTCACAGGGCGGTGAAAAACTGTTTTTT
-	TRBD1	TRBV5-1	TRBJ2-7	CASSWMGQSYEQYF	TGCGCCAGCAGCTGGATGGGACAGTCCTACGAGCAGTACTTC
-	-	TRBV6-1	TRBJ1-4	CASSGYRVANEKLFF	TGTGCCAGCAGTGGATACAGGGTGGCTAATGAAAAACTGTTTTTT
few	TRBD2	TRBV11-2	TRBJ2-1	CASSKGAGGQASYNEQFF	TGTGCCAGCAGCAAAGGGGCGGGAGGGCAGGCCTCCTACAATGAGCAGTTCTTC
-	TRBD2	TRBV7-6	TRBJ2-1	CASSPQRGAYNEQFF	TGTGCCAGCAGCCCTCAGCGGGGGGCCTACAATGAGCAGTTCTTC
once	TRBD1	TRBV29-1	TRBJ2-3	CSLDQGASTDTQYF	TGCAGCCTCGATCAGGGGGCCTCCACAGATACGCAGTATTTT
-	-	TRBV6-2/TRBV6-3	TRBJ2-7	CASSYSTYEQYF	TGTGCCAGCAGTTACTCCACCTACGAGCAGTACTTC
-	-	TRBV5-1	TRBJ2-2	CASSSRSHTGELFF	TGCGCCAGCAGCTCGAGGTCCCACACCGGGGAGCTGTTTTTT
few	-	TRBV12-3/TRBV12-4	TRBJ1-5	CASSLGTGGSYQPQHF	TGTGCCAGCAGTTTGGGCACAGGTGGATCGTATCAGCCCCAGCATTTT
many	-	TRBV15	TRBJ2-1	CATSRDEASIEQFF	TGTGCCACCAGCAGAGATGAGGCTAGCATTGAGCAGTTCTTC
-	TRBD1	TRBV7-9	TRBJ2-7	CASSLGSGTANVEQYF	TGTGCCAGCAGCTTAGGATCCGGGACAGCTAATGTCGAGCAGTACTTC
-	-	TRBV28	TRBJ1-4	CASSLPDRSNEKLFF	TGTGCCAGCAGTTTACCCGACAGGTCTAATGAAAAACTGTTTTTT
many	TRBD1	TRBV12-3/TRBV12-4	TRBJ2-5	CASNRRGQETQYF	TGTGCCAGCAACCGCAGGGGGCAGGAGACCCAGTACTTC
-	-	TRBV11-3	TRBJ2-1	CASSRLNQREQFF	TGTGCCAGCAGCCGACTAAATCAACGAGAGCAGTTCTTC
-	TRBD2	TRBV3-1	TRBJ2-3	CASSQSGLARVTDTQYF	TGTGCCAGCAGCCAATCGGGACTAGCGCGTGTAACAGATACGCAGTATTTT
-	-	TRBV3-1	TRBJ1-5	CASSPSGVGLNQPQHF	TGTGCCAGCAGCCCTTCCGGGGTCGGTCTCAATCAGCCCCAGCATTTT
many	-	TRBV5-1	TRBJ2-1	CASSLQGLLSYNEQFF	TGCGCCAGCAGCCTCCAAGGACTGCTTTCCTACAATGAGCAGTTCTTC
few	-	TRBV25-1	TRBJ2-5	CASSGNQETQYF	TGTGCCAGCAGTGGGAACCAAGAGACCCAGTACTTC
few	TRBD2	TRBV27	TRBJ2-2	CASSHTLAGGSNTGELFF	TGTGCCAGCAGTCACACACTAGCGGGGGGATCGAACACCGGGGAGCTGTTTTTT
-	TRBD2	TRBV7-2	TRBJ2-1	CASSLVGSSGIYNEQFF	TGTGCCAGCAGCTTAGTAGGCTCTAGCGGGATCTACAATGAGCAGTTCTTC
-	-	TRBV5-1	TRBJ2-3	CASSLGLNTDTQYF	TGCGCCAGCAGCTTAGGGCTGAACACAGATACGCAGTATTTT
-	-	TRBV29-1	TRBJ1-1	CSVGPMFQNTEAFF	TGCAGCGTTGGGCCCATGTTCCAGAACACTGAAGCTTTCTTT